The rows below give T cell receptor beta chains drawn from one sample of a study of blood T cell repertoires in COVID-19. TCRdb's table, derived via immunoSEQ multiplex PCR, lists solely in-frame clones and lacks some. The table shows approximately 280,000 clones, with about nine tenths occurring only once. The source material was PBMCs or T cells enriched from blood (not recorded which). The receptors stem from a young woman who had recovered from COVID-19. Both conserved end residues are part of each CDR3. The D gene is left open where the match is weak. Some rows have no size entry. The others give once, few or many, or a class for an expanded clone.

v_gene	j_gene	abundance	d_gene	CDR3nt	CDR3aa
TRBV5-8	TRBJ1-5	NA	TRBD1	TGTGCCAGCAGCTCCCAAAGGGACAGCCTATACTATAGCAATCAGCCCCAGCATTTT	CASSSQRDSLYYSNQPQHF
TRBV27	TRBJ2-4	NA	TRBD2	TGTGCCAGCAGCCCCCGAACCAGCGGGGGGGCGAGTGACATTCAGTACTTC	CASSPRTSGGASDIQYF
TRBV3-1/TRBV3-2	TRBJ2-3	NA	NA	TGTGCCAGCAGCCACTCAGATACGCAGTATTTT	CASSHSDTQYF
TRBV4-1	TRBJ2-1	NA	TRBD2	TGCGCCAGCAGCCCTATGGCGGGAGCGGGCTACAATGAGCAGTTCTTC	CASSPMAGAGYNEQFF
TRBV28	TRBJ2-7	NA	NA	TGTGCCAGCAGAGTTGAAGGGGGGGGTTTCTCCTACGAGCAGTACTTC	CASRVEGGGFSYEQYF
TRBV2	TRBJ1-5	NA	NA	TGTGCCAGCAGTGAGGGGGCCACAGGGTACAATCAGCCCCAGCATTTT	CASSEGATGYNQPQHF
TRBV6-5	TRBJ1-2	NA	TRBD1	TGTGCCAGCAGTTACTCGTGGGACAGGGACTATGGCTACACCTTC	CASSYSWDRDYGYTF
TRBV27	TRBJ2-7	NA	NA	TGTGCCAGCAGTTTGCGGGGAGTCCACGAGCAGTACTTC	CASSLRGVHEQYF
TRBV2	TRBJ2-2	few	TRBD2	TGTGCCAGCAGTCTAGCGGGAGGATGGGCGAACACCGGGGAGCTGTTTTTT	CASSLAGGWANTGELFF
TRBV28	TRBJ2-3	NA	TRBD2	TGTGCCAGCAGCCTAGCGGGCCGCACAGATACGCAGTATTTT	CASSLAGRTDTQYF
TRBV7-9	TRBJ2-2	NA	TRBD1	TGTGCCAGCAGGACGGACAGGGGGCCGGGCGGGGAGCTGTTTTTT	CASRTDRGPGGELFF
TRBV2	TRBJ2-5	NA	NA	TGTGCCAGCAGTGGAGACGGAGGATCGGGGACCCAGTACTTC	CASSGDGGSGTQYF
TRBV13	TRBJ2-5	NA	NA	TGTGCCAGCAGCGTGATGCGGTACCAAGAGACCCAGTACTTC	CASSVMRYQETQYF
TRBV2	TRBJ2-2	NA	NA	TGTGCCAGCAAAGGGGGAGGGCCCACCGGGGAGCTGTTTTTT	CASKGGGPTGELFF
TRBV5-6	TRBJ2-1	few	TRBD2	TGTGCCAGCAGCTTGGGCAGCGGGGGGCTCAATGAGCAGTTCTTC	CASSLGSGGLNEQFF
TRBV4-2	TRBJ2-2	few	TRBD2	TGTGCCAGCAGCCAAAAACCGGGCGGGACTAGCTTTACCGGGGAGCTGTTTTTT	CASSQKPGGTSFTGELFF
TRBV5-4	TRBJ1-2	NA	NA	TGTGCCAGCAGCTTGGAACCAGTCGTCTATGGCTACACCTTC	CASSLEPVVYGYTF
TRBV10-3	TRBJ2-3	NA	TRBD2	TGTGCCATCAGTGAGCTAGCGGGAGTGTCGACAGATACGCAGTATTTT	CAISELAGVSTDTQYF
TRBV6-5	TRBJ1-1	NA	TRBD1	TGTGCCAGCAGTTACTCTCGAGGGGGCACGAACACTGAAGCTTTCTTT	CASSYSRGGTNTEAFF
TRBV6-2/TRBV6-3	TRBJ2-3	NA	NA	TGTGCCAGCAGTCCCCTCCAGGGCTTTGCAGATACGCAGTATTTT	CASSPLQGFADTQYF
TRBV27	TRBJ2-7	NA	NA	TGTGCCAGCAGTCTTTGGGTACAGGGAACCTCTGAGCAGTACTTC	CASSLWVQGTSEQYF
TRBV30	TRBJ2-7	NA	NA	TGTGCCTGGAGTGTTCTCGGTACAGCTATGCGGTACTTC	CAWSVLGTAMRYF
TRBV9	TRBJ1-2	NA	NA	TGTGCCAGCACCGGGGGGGGCGGAGGCTACACCTTC	CASTGGGGGYTF
TRBV5-1	TRBJ2-1	few	TRBD2	TGCGCCAGCAGCTCGGGACTAGCGGGGGGCGGGGAGCAGTTCTTC	CASSSGLAGGGEQFF
TRBV6-5	TRBJ2-5	NA	NA	TGTGCCAGCAGTAATGCGGAGCTCCAAGAGACCCAGTACTTC	CASSNAELQETQYF
TRBV29-1	TRBJ2-7	once	TRBD2	TGCAGCGTCGATCTAGCGGGAGAAAGCGAGCAGTACTTC	CSVDLAGESEQYF
TRBV6-1	TRBJ1-2	NA	NA	TGTGCCAGCAGTGAAGCGCTTCGGGGAGCCAACTATGGCTACACCTTC	CASSEALRGANYGYTF
TRBV24-1	TRBJ1-2	once	TRBD1	TGTGCCACCAGTGATAAGGACAGGGTTAGGGGCTACACCTTC	CATSDKDRVRGYTF
TRBV7-2	TRBJ1-5	NA	NA	TGTGCCAGCAGCTTTCCCCCTCGGCGTTCGACTGTCGGCAATCAGCCCCAGCATTTT	CASSFPPRRSTVGNQPQHF
TRBV5-6	TRBJ1-3	NA	NA	TGTGCCAGCAGCTTTACAGGAATCTCTGGAAACACCATATATTTT	CASSFTGISGNTIYF
TRBV3-1/TRBV3-2	TRBJ1-5	few	NA	TGTGCCAGCCCTGGGCGTAAGAATCAGCCCCAGCATTTT	CASPGRKNQPQHF
TRBV19	TRBJ1-3	NA	NA	TGTGCCAGTAGGCTTTCCGGGGCTGGAAACACCATATATTTT	CASRLSGAGNTIYF
TRBV6-5	TRBJ2-7	NA	NA	TGTGCCAGCAGGGATCTAGCGTGGGGCTCCTACGAGCAGTACTTC	CASRDLAWGSYEQYF
TRBV9	TRBJ1-4	NA	TRBD1	TGTGCCAGCAGCCCCTCACCGGGACAGGGGTCGCACACTAATGAAAAACTGTTTTTT	CASSPSPGQGSHTNEKLFF
TRBV25-1	TRBJ2-7	NA	NA	TGTGCCAGCAGTGACACATACGAGCAGTACTTC	CASSDTYEQYF
TRBV5-6	TRBJ2-7	NA	TRBD1	TGTGCCAGCAGCCCGGTTGGACAGGGACCCTACGAGCAGTACTTC	CASSPVGQGPYEQYF
TRBV29-1	TRBJ2-3	NA	TRBD2	TGCAGCGTTGGGGTAGCGGGGCAGCTCTCAGATACGCAGTATTTT	CSVGVAGQLSDTQYF
TRBV5-6	TRBJ2-2	NA	TRBD2	TGTGCCAGCAGCGGGAGGGCCACCGGGGAGCTGTTTTTT	CASSGRATGELFF
TRBV11-2	TRBJ1-1	few	TRBD1	TGTGCCAGCAGCGGACAGGGGGCCAGGACTGAAGCTTTCTTT	CASSGQGARTEAFF
TRBV27	TRBJ1-6	NA	TRBD1	TGTGCCAGCAGTTGGGACAGTGGATTTAATTCACCCCTCCACTTT	CASSWDSGFNSPLHF
TRBV4-3	TRBJ1-6	NA	NA	TGCGCCAGCAGCCAAGATGCCAGCTCCTATAATTCACCCCTCCACTTT	CASSQDASSYNSPLHF
TRBV20-1	TRBJ2-1	NA	NA	TGCAGTGCTCGCAACCCGGGAGAGCAGTTCTTC	CSARNPGEQFF
TRBV10-3	TRBJ1-5	NA	NA	TGTGCCATCAGTGAGTCAGGGGGTGTCGGCAATCAGCCCCAGCATTTT	CAISESGGVGNQPQHF
TRBV20-1	TRBJ1-5	NA	NA	TGCAGTGCTAGTGGACAGCTTAGCAATCAGCCCCAGCATTTT	CSASGQLSNQPQHF
TRBV27	TRBJ2-3	NA	TRBD1	TGTGCGACAGGGGTTAACGCAGATACGCAGTATTTT	CATGVNADTQYF
TRBV5-4	TRBJ1-2	once	NA	TGTGCCAGCAGCTTAGGCGACAGCTATTACTATGGCTACACCTTC	CASSLGDSYYYGYTF